This entry lists 16 T cell receptor beta chains sequenced from one sample in a study of blood T cell repertoires in COVID-19. Libraries were prepared by immunoSEQ multiplex PCR; TCRdb keeps only in-frame clonotypes and omits some of them. The sample lists 150,000 to 200,000 clones, roughly 85% occurring once. Material: peripheral blood. The receptors shown here come from a man aged 55 to 69 with acute or convalescent COVID-19.

The genes are TRBV27 and TRBJ2-7; 11 bases are shared with TRBD1. There are 15 residues in the CDR3. Germline loops: CDR1 MNHEY, CDR2 SMNVEV (reference sequence). The J segment lost 6 bases and the V segment lost 5 bases, leaving 9 bases of the junction unmatched. CDR3 nucleotides: TGTGCCAGCAGTCCATCCGGGACAGGGGGACCCGAGCAGTACTTC. This translates into CASSPSGTGGPEQYF.

This chain uses TRBV18 with TRBJ1-1; D gene unclear. V shed 3 bases and J shed 0 bases, with 17 bases lying between them. The CDR3 covers 17 residues. Germline CDR1 and CDR2: KGHSH and LQKENI. The CDR3 DNA is TGTGCCAGCTCACCGGAACCTAAAACAGTTATGAACACTGAAGCTTTCTTT. Amino acids: CASSPEPKTVMNTEAFF.

The CDR3 nucleotides read TGTGCCCCTCAAGGGCGGGAGAACACCGGGGAGCTGTTTTTT. Its protein is CAPQGRENTGELFF. The genes are TRBV10-3 and TRBJ2-2; maybe TRBD2 (6 bases). CDR1 and CDR2 from the germline V gene are ENHRY and SYGVKD. The V end lost 11 bases, the J end lost 1 base, and 14 bases lay between the germline ends. The CDR3 extends over 14 amino acids.

This clone has just a few counts. This chain links TRBV3-1 (or the pseudogene TRBV3-2) with TRBJ1-2; 8 bases align to TRBD1. Looked up from germline, CDR1 is LGHDT and CDR2 is YNNKEL (reference sequence). With 3 bases clipped from V and 4 bases from J, the junction kept 4 bases outside the gene matches. The CDR3 is made up of 14 amino acids. The CDR3 loop reads CASSQRDRSYGYTF. DNA of the CDR3: TGTGCCAGCAGCCAGCGGGACAGGTCCTATGGCTACACCTTC.

The chain employs TRBV9 and TRBJ2-1, with TRBD2 matching 11 bases. V lost 0 bases to trimming and J lost 1 base; unmatched junction nucleotides: 9. This CDR3 is 19 amino acids long. Germline V gene data show CDR1 as SGDLS and CDR2 as YYNGEE. The CDR3 DNA follows: TGTGCCAGCAGCGTAGAAGCGGGACTAGCGGACCAATCCTACAATGAGCAGTTCTTC. Protein product: CASSVEAGLADQSYNEQFF.

J is TRBJ2-4 and V is TRBV5-4; maybe TRBD2 (5 bases). The germline gives CDR1 SGHNT, CDR2 YYREEE (reference sequence). The CDR3 runs 15 residues. Trimming took 1 base from V and 3 from J, leaving 11 bases between them. CDR3 DNA sequence: TGTGCCAGCAGCTTGTCTGGCGCGGGCAAAAACATTCAGTACTTC. It encodes CASSLSGAGKNIQYF.

The chain is built from TRBV28 and TRBJ2-7; D is undetermined. Trimming removed 6 bases at V and 12 bases at J, with 18 bases between. CDR3 length: 12 amino acids. CDR1 MDHEN and CDR2 SYDVKM come from the germline V gene. Here the CDR3 DNA reads TGTGCCAGCAGCCTGTCAATGGGCCATTTGTACTTC. This codes for CASSLSMGHLYF.

There are a few counts of this clone. The chain has TRBV14 and TRBJ1-5, with 7 bases aligning to TRBD1. The length of the CDR3 is 18 residues. Germline V CDR1 and CDR2: SGHDN, FVKESK. J was trimmed by 2 bases and V by 1 base; bases with no gene match: 11. The CDR3: CASSQGSSTGVGNQPQHF. The CDR3 DNA reads as TGTGCCAGCAGCCAAGGGAGTAGCACAGGGGTGGGCAATCAGCCCCAGCATTTT.

The J gene is TRBJ2-2, the V gene TRBV11-2; TRBD2 is a possible D gene (6 bases). The CDR3 is made up of 14 amino acids. Germline V gene lookup returns CDR1 SGHAT and CDR2 FQNNGV. V lost 1 base to trimming and J lost 9 bases, with 12 bases between them. CDR3 coding DNA: TGTGCCAGCAGCTTAGGCCTGGGAGGACGGGAGCTGTTTTTT. Its translation is CASSLGLGGRELFF.

This clone was seen a few times. CDR3 loop: CASSKSGSNEKLFF. CDR3 nucleotides: TGCGCCAGCAGCAAATCAGGGTCTAATGAAAAACTGTTTTTT. V and J are TRBV5-1 and TRBJ1-4, with D tentatively TRBD1 (5 bases). Germline CDR1 is SGHRS and CDR2 is YFSETQ. This CDR3 is 14 amino acids long. Trimming took 4 bases from V and 3 from J, leaving 10 bases between them.

The rearrangement joins TRBV5-1 to TRBJ1-1; 7 bases agree with TRBD1. This CDR3 region has 15 residues. In germline, CDR1 is SGHRS, CDR2 YFSETQ. V dropped 3 bases and J dropped 6; count of bases not matched to a gene: 11. The CDR3 loop reads CASSSTDRPYAEAFF. As DNA, the CDR3 is TGCGCCAGCAGCTCGACGGACAGGCCTTACGCTGAAGCTTTCTTT.

The V and J genes are TRBV21-1 and TRBJ1-6; the table's D call of TRBD1 was not tested on the DNA. TRBV21-1 is described as a pseudogene. The CDR3 consists of 23 residues. CDR3 nucleotide sequence: TGTGCCAGCAGCAAACGTGGGATTTTAGGCCGACAGGGGGTAAGCTCCTATAATTCACCCCTCCACTTT. Its translation: CASSKRGILGRQGVSSYNSPLHF.

The V and J genes are TRBV19 and TRBJ1-2, with 7 bases matching TRBD1. This CDR3 is 13 amino acids long. Trimming cost V 2 bases and J 8 bases; bases outside gene matches: 5. Germline V gene lookup returns CDR1 LNHDA and CDR2 SQIVND (reference sequence). CDR3 in amino acids: CASSIRGPDGYTF. For the CDR3, the DNA is TGTGCCAGTAGTATAAGGGGGCCAGACGGCTACACCTTC.

The rearrangement uses TRBV27 and TRBJ1-5; 9 bases map to TRBD1. The CDR3 totals 14 residues. V was pared by 5 bases and J by 5 bases, with 4 bases of the junction left unmatched. Germline values: CDR1 MNHEY, CDR2 SMNVEV (reference sequence). CDR3 bases: TGTGCCAGCAGTCCAGACAGGGGGTATCAGCCCCAGCATTTT. Translating it yields CASSPDRGYQPQHF.

The chain has TRBV2 and TRBJ2-7, with 10 bases aligning to TRBD2. Germline V gene sequence: CDR1 SNHLY, CDR2 FYNNEI. The CDR3 has 15 amino acids. Trimming took 4 bases from V and 5 from J; bases not matched to a gene: 8. The DNA for the CDR3 is TGTGCCAGCAGTGTAAAAGCGGGAGGGCCCCACGAGCAGTACTTC. Translation gives CASSVKAGGPHEQYF.

This chain joins TRBV16 and TRBJ2-7; 9 bases map to TRBD1. Germline loops: CDR1 KGHSY, CDR2 FQNENV. The CDR3 sequence is 15 residues long. V gave up 4 bases and J gave up 6 bases; unmatched junction bases: 10. The CDR3 region has the DNA TGTGCCAGCAGCCCAGCCGGGACAGGGTCCCGCGAGCAGTACTTC. As protein: CASSPAGTGSREQYF.